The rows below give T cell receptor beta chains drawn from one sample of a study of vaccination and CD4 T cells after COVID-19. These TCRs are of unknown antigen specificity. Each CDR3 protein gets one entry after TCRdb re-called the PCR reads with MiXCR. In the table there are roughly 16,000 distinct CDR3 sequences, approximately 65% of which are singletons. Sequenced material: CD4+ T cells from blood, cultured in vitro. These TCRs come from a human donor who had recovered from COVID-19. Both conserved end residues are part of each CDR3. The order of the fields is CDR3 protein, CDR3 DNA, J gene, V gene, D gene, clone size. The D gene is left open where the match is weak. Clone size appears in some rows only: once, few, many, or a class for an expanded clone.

CAISQAGYNEQFF	TGTGCCATCAGTCAAGCGGGGTACAATGAGCAGTTCTTC	TRBJ2-1	TRBV10-3	TRBD2	-
CSAHEPSGNPYEQYF	TGCAGTGCCCACGAGCCTAGCGGGAACCCCTACGAGCAGTACTTC	TRBJ2-7	TRBV20-1	TRBD2	-
CASSIGNTIYF	TGTGCCAGCAGCATAGGCAACACCATATATTTT	TRBJ1-3	TRBV7-9	-	-
CASSSRTGNSPLHF	TGTGCCAGCAGTTCCCGGACGGGCAATTCACCCCTCCACTTT	TRBJ1-6	TRBV27	-	-
CSAPSGATSSYEQYF	TGCAGTGCCCCCTCGGGAGCGACTAGCTCCTACGAGCAGTACTTC	TRBJ2-7	TRBV20-1	-	-
CASNSLGGFYNEQFF	TGTGCCAGCAACTCCTTGGGGGGCTTTTACAATGAGCAGTTCTTC	TRBJ2-1	TRBV7-6	-	-
CSASRSGRDTEAFF	TGCAGTGCTAGTCGGTCAGGGAGGGACACTGAAGCTTTCTTT	TRBJ1-1	TRBV20-1	-	-
CASSSRDRDNQPQHF	TGTGCCAGCAGTTCCCGGGACCGGGACAATCAGCCCCAGCATTTT	TRBJ1-5	TRBV6-5	-	-
CATSDGGRAWETQYF	TGTGCCACCAGTGACGGCGGGAGGGCCTGGGAGACCCAGTACTTC	TRBJ2-5	TRBV24-1	TRBD2	-
CASSYSGQGTSYEQYF	TGTGCCAGCAGTTACTCGGGACAGGGGACCTCCTACGAGCAGTACTTC	TRBJ2-7	TRBV6-5	TRBD1	-
CASTAGEDYGYTF	TGTGCCAGCACTGCAGGGGAGGATTATGGCTACACCTTC	TRBJ1-2	TRBV2	-	-
CASSERGNSQPQHF	TGTGCCAGCAGCGAGAGGGGCAATTCCCAGCCCCAGCATTTT	TRBJ1-5	TRBV6-1	-	-
CSAREGARNNQPQHF	TGCAGTGCTAGGGAGGGGGCGAGGAACAATCAGCCCCAGCATTTT	TRBJ1-5	TRBV20-1	TRBD1	-
CASGNRGHRETQYF	TGTGCCAGCGGGAACAGGGGGCATCGGGAGACCCAGTACTTC	TRBJ2-5	TRBV12-3/TRBV12-4	TRBD1	-
CASSPALTGGDEQYF	TGCGCCAGCAGCCCCGCTTTAACAGGAGGCGACGAGCAGTACTTC	TRBJ2-7	TRBV5-1	-	once
CASSSPFPGLAGADTQYF	TGTGCCAGCAGTTCTCCCTTCCCGGGACTAGCGGGAGCAGATACGCAGTATTTT	TRBJ2-3	TRBV6-5	TRBD2	-
CATSILDRENTEAFF	TGTGCCACCAGCATACTCGACAGGGAGAACACTGAAGCTTTCTTT	TRBJ1-1	TRBV15	TRBD1	-
CASSLGQGTETQYF	TGTGCCAGCAGCTTGGGACAGGGAACAGAGACCCAGTACTTC	TRBJ2-5	TRBV7-2	TRBD1	-
CASSLVRSGAEAFF	TGTGCCAGCAGCTTAGTGAGGTCGGGGGCTGAAGCTTTCTTT	TRBJ1-1	TRBV7-2	-	few
CATSDPRGLADYNEQFF	TGTGCCACCAGTGACCCCCGGGGACTAGCGGATTACAATGAGCAGTTCTTC	TRBJ2-1	TRBV24-1	TRBD2	-
CATSRDVYSGNTIYF	TGTGCCACCAGCAGAGACGTCTACTCTGGAAACACCATATATTTT	TRBJ1-3	TRBV15	-	-
CASSLGALRGETQYF	TGTGCCAGCAGTTTAGGGGCCTTGAGGGGAGAGACCCAGTACTTC	TRBJ2-5	TRBV27	-	-